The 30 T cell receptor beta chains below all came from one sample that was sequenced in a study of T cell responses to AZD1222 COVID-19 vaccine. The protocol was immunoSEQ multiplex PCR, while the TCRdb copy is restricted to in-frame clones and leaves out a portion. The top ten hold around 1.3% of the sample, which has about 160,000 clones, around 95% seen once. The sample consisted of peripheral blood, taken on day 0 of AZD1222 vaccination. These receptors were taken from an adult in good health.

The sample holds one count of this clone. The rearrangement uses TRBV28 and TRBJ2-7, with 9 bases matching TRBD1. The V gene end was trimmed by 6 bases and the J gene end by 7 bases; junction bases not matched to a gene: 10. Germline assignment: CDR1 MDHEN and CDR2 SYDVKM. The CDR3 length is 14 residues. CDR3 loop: CASSLQGALREQYV. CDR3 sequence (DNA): TGTGCCAGCAGCCTACAGGGGGCACTAAGAGAGCAGTACGTC.

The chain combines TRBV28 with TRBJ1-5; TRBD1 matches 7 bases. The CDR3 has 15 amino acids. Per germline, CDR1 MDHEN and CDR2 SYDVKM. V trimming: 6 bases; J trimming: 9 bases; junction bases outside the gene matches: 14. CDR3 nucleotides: TGTGCCAGCAGACCGGGGACAGCCGGAAGTCGGCCCCAGCATTTT. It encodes CASRPGTAGSRPQHF.

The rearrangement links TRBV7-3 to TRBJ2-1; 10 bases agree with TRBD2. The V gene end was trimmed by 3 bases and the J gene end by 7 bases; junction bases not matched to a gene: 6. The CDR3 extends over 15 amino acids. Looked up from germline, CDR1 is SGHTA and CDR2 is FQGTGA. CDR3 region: CASSFVAGGMNEQFF. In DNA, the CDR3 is TGTGCCAGCAGCTTTGTAGCGGGAGGTATGAATGAGCAGTTCTTC.

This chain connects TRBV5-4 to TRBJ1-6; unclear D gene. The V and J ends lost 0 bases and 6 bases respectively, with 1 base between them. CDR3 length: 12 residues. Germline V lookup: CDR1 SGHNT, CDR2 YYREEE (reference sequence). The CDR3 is CASSLVNSPLHF. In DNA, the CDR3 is TGTGCCAGCAGCTTGGTTAATTCACCCCTCCACTTT.

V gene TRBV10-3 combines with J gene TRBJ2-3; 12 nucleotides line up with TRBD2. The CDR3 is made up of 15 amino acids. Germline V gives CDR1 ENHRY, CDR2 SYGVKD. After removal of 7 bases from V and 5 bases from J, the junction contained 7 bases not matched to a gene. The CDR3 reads CAITTSGGRGDTQYF. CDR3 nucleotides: TGTGCCATCACGACTAGCGGGGGCCGAGGAGATACGCAGTATTTT.

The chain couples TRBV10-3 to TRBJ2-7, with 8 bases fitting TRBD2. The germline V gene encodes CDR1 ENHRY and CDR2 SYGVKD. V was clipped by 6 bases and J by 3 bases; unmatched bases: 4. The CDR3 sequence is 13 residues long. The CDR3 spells CAISRREDYEQYV. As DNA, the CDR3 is TGTGCCATCAGCAGGCGGGAGGACTACGAGCAGTACGTC.

CDR3 loop: CASSLSSGGVPTGELFF. Written as DNA, the CDR3 is TGTGCCAGCAGCCTCTCTAGCGGGGGGGTACCCACCGGGGAGCTGTTTTTT. The chain recombines TRBV3-1 (or the pseudogene TRBV3-2) with TRBJ2-2; 12 positions match TRBD2. Germline CDR1 LGHDT, CDR2 YNNKEL (reference sequence). The V segment lost 4 bases and the J segment 4 bases; nucleotides outside the gene matches: 7. This CDR3 contains 17 residues.

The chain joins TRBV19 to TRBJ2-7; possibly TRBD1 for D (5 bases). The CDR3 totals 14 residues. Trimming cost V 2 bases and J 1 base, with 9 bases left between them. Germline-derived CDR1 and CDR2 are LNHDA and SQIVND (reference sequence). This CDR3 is CASSITAGSYEQYV. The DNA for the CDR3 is TGTGCCAGTAGTATAACGGCAGGGTCCTACGAGCAGTACGTC.

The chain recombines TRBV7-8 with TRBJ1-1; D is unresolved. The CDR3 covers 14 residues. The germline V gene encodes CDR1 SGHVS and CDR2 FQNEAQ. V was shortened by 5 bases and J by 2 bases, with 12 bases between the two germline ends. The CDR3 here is CASSPDRGNTEAFF. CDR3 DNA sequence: TGTGCCAGCAGCCCCGACCGTGGTAACACTGAAGCTTTCTTT.

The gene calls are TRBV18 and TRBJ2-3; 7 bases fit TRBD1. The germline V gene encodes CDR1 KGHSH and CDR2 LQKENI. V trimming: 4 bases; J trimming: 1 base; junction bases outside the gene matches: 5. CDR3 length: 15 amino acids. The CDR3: CASSLGQVGTDTQYF. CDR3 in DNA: TGTGCCAGCTCACTCGGACAGGTGGGCACAGATACGCAGTATTTT.

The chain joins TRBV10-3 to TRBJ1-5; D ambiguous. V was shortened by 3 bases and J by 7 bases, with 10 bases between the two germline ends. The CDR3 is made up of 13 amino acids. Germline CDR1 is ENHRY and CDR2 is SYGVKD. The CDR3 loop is CAISDRSGQPQHF. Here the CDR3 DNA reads TGTGCCATCAGTGATCGGTCTGGACAGCCCCAGCATTTT.

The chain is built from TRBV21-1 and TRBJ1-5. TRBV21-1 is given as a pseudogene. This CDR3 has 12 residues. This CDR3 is CASRHANQPQHF. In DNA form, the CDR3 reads TGTGCCAGCAGGCATGCTAATCAGCCCCAGCATTTT.

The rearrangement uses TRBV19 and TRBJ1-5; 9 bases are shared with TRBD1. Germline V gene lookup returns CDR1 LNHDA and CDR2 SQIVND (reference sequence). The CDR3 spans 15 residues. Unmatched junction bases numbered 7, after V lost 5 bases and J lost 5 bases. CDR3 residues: CASSPLDRGYQPQHF. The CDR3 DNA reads TGTGCCAGTAGTCCGCTGGACAGGGGCTATCAGCCCCAGCATTTT.

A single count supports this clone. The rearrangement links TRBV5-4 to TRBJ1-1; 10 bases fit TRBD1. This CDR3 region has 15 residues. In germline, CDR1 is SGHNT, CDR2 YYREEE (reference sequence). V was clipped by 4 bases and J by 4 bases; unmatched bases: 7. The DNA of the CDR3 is TGTGCCAGCAGCCAGCGACAGGGGGCAGTCACTGAAGCTTTCTTT. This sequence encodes CASSQRQGAVTEAFF.

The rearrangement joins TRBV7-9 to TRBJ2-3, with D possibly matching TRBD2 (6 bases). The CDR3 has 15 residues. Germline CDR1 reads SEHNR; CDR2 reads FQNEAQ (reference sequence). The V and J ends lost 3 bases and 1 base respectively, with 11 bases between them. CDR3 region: CASSFLGGGTDTQYF. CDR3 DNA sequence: TGTGCCAGCAGCTTCTTAGGAGGGGGCACAGATACGCAGTATTTT.

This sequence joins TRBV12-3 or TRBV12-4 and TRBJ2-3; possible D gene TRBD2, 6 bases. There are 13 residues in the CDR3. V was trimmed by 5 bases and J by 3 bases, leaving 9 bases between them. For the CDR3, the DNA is TGTGCCAGCAGTCGGGAGAGGACAGATACGCAGTATTTT. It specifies CASSRERTDTQYF.

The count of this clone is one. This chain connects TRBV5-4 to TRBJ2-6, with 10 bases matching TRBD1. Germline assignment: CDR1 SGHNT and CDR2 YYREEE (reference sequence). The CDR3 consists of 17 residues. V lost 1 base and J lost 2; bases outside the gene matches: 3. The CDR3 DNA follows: TGTGCCAGCAGCTTGAGACAGGGGGCTCCTGGGGCCAACGTCCTGACTTTC. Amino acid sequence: CASSLRQGAPGANVLTF.

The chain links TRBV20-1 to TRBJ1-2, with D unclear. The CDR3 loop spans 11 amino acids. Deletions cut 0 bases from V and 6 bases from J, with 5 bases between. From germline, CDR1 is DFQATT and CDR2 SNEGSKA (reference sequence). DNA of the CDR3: TGCAGTGCTAGAGATCGTGATGGCTACACCTTC. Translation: CSARDRDGYTF.

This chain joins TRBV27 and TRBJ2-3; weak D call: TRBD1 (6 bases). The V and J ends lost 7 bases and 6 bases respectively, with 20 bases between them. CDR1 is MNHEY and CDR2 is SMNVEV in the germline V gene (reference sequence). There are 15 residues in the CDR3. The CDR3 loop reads CASTPRGFGADTQYF. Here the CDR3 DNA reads TGTGCCAGCACTCCAAGGGGGTTTGGGGCCGATACGCAGTATTTT.

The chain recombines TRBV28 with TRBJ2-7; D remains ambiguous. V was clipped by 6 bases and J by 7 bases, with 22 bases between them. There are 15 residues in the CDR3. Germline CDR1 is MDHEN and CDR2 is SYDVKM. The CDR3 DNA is TGTGCCAGCAGAGTCTCCTCGGGCCTCGTGGGGGAGCAGTACGTC. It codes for CASRVSSGLVGEQYV.

The CDR3 coding sequence is TGCAGCGTGGCCGGGACAGAGACTGGCTACACCTTC. Translated: CSVAGTETGYTF. The chain employs TRBV29-1 and TRBJ1-2, with 7 bases aligning to TRBD1. Germline trimming cut 6 bases from V and 7 bases from J; bases unmatched to any gene: 8. The CDR3 totals 12 residues. Germline V gives CDR1 SQVTM, CDR2 ANQGSEA.

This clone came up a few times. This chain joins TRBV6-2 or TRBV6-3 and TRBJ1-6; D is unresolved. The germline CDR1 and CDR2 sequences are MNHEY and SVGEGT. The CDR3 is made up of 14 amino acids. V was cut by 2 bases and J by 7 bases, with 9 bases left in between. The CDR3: CASSYGQENSPLHF. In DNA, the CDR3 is TGTGCCAGCAGTTACGGGCAGGAGAATTCACCCCTCCACTTT.

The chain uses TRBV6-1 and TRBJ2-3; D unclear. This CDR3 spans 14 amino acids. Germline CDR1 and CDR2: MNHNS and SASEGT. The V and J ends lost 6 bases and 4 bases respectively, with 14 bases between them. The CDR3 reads CASSYGPGPDTQYF. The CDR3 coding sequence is TGTGCCAGCAGCTATGGCCCGGGCCCAGATACGCAGTATTTT.

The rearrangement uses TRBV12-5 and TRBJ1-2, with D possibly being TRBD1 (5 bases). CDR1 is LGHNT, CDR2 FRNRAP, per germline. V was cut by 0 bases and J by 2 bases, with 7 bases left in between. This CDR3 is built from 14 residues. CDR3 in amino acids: CASGLVQENYGYTF. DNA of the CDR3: TGTGCTAGTGGTTTGGTACAGGAGAACTATGGCTACACCTTC.

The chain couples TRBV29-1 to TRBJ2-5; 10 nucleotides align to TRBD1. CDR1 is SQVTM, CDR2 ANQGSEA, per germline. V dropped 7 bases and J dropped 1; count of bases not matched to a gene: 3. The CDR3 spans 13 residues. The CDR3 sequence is CSAGQGGQETQYF. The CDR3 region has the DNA TGCAGCGCTGGACAGGGGGGCCAAGAGACCCAGTACTTC.

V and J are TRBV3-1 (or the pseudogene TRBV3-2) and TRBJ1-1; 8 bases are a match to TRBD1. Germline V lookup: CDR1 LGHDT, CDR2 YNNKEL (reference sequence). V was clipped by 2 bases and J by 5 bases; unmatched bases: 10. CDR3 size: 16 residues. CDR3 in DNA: TGTGCCAGCAGCCAACTGAGTCAGGGGGCGTGGACTGAAGCTTTCTTT. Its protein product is CASSQLSQGAWTEAFF.

CDR3 coding DNA: TGTGCCAGCAGCTTTAACAGGGCCATGAACACTGAAGCTTTCTTT. Translating gives CASSFNRAMNTEAFF. The chain couples TRBV7-2 to TRBJ1-1, with D possibly matching TRBD1 (6 bases). This CDR3 region has 15 residues. V dropped 3 bases and J dropped 0 bases, with 11 bases sitting between them. CDR1 is SGHTA and CDR2 is FQGNSA in the germline V gene. Based on the CDR3 plus reference TRBV7-2 and TRBJ1-1, the full variable domain is GAGVSQSPSNKVTEKGKDVELRCDPISGHTALYWYRQSLGQGLEFLIYFQGNSAPDKSGLPSDRFSAERTGGSVSTLTIQRTQQEDSAVYLCASSFNRAMNTEAFFGQGTRLTVV.

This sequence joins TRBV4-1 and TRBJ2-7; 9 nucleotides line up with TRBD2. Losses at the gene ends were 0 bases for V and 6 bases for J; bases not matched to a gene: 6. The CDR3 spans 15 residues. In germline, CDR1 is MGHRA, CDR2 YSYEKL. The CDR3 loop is CASSQDPSGAGEQYV. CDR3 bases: TGCGCCAGCAGCCAAGATCCTAGCGGGGCGGGCGAGCAGTACGTC.

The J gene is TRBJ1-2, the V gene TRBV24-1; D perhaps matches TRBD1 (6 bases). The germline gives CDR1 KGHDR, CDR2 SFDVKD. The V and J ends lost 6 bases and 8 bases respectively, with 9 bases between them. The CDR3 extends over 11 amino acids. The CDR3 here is CATSRGGGYTF. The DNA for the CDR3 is TGTGCCACCAGTAGAGGGGGAGGCTACACCTTC.

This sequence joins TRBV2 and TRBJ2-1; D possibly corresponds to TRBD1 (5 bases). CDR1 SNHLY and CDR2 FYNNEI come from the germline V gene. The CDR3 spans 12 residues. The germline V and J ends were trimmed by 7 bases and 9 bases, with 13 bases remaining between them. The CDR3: CASTKGPGEQFF. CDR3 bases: TGTGCCAGCACCAAGGGGCCTGGTGAGCAGTTCTTC.